This paragraph reports one TCR beta chain. Its specificity is not known. The data were obtained in a study of cytomegalovirus exposure and HLA in healthy donors. Findings and caveats of the study: Later, an analysis showed that TCR beta chains associated with HLA were more clonally expanded than others that were equally common. CMV serostatus was the only recorded immune exposure for donors. The productive fraction for most TCR beta V segments was about 90% or about 30% in an earlier analysis.

Germline values: CDR1 SGHTA, CDR2 FQGNSA. The V and J ends lost 2 bases and 4 bases respectively, with 6 bases between them. The CDR3 totals 12 residues. PCR employed 60 Vbeta and 13 Jbeta primers. TCRdb keeps only in-frame clones here, not all; method: immunoSEQ multiplex PCR. There are some 110,000 clones in the sample; about 70% occur only once, and about 0.92% lies in the top ten. The rearrangement joins TRBV7-2 to TRBJ2-7, with D hard to call. This clonotype originated in a woman aged 25-40 years in good health and CMV-seronegative. The sample comprised PBMCs. CDR3 nucleotides: TGTGCCAGCAGCTTATTGGCTTACGAGCAGTACTTC. It specifies CASSLLAYEQYF.